The subject of this entry is one TCR beta chain. Its antigen is undetermined. This sample was included in a study of T cell clonotyping in hematopoietic cell transplantation. Whole-study results and caveats: Pathologically expanded recipient clonotypes increased progressively from day 30 to day 180 as diversity fell. At the given depth, recipient repertoires were over 95% de novo clonotypes. Broader posttransplant TCR repertoire diversity was predicted by graft donor and pretransplant recipient Inverse Simpson Index values.

The CDR3 is 14 amino acids. Losses at the gene ends were 6 bases for V and 1 base for J; bases not matched to a gene: 4. Germline V gene data show CDR1 as SGHRS and CDR2 as YFSETQ. The method was immunoSEQ multiplex PCR; TCRdb's version includes in-frame clones alone and lacks a portion of them. Of 65,000 to 75,000 clones listed, roughly 93% are singletons. This TCR came from a man in his forties or fifties in good health. Some clones in this sample may be carry-over from other donors' samples. Input material: peripheral blood mononuclear cells. This rearrangement joins TRBV5-1 to TRBJ2-1; 7 bases align to TRBD2. The CDR3 sequence is CASILGGSYNEQFF. For the CDR3, the DNA is TGCGCCAGCATCCTGGGGGGGTCCTACAATGAGCAGTTCTTC.